This TCR beta chain was identified during a study of T-cell reconstitution after alpha-beta-depleted transplantation in children. This CDR3 has 12 residues. Germline V lookup: CDR1 MGHRA, CDR2 YSYEKL. V was trimmed by 8 bases and J by 4 bases, leaving 11 bases between them. The sample holds many counts of this clonotype. The library targeted TCRbeta and was prepared with unique molecular identifiers. TCRdb re-analysed the PCR reads in MiXCR, keeping a single row per CDR3 protein. The sample contains around 370,000 distinct CDR3 sequences, about 9.3% of which appear only once. The sequencing here drew on PBMCs from the stem cell graft donor, taken from the stem cell graft. The receptor was isolated from a human donor who donated a stem cell graft to a child with acute lymphoblastic leukemia. V usage is TRBV4-1 and J usage is TRBJ1-2; D ambiguous. This CDR3 is CASFSPGYGYTF. The CDR3 DNA follows: TGCGCCAGCTTTTCTCCAGGCTATGGCTACACCTTC.